This TCR beta chain was sequenced during a study of blood T cell repertoires in COVID-19. The overall study: PBMCs, B-cell-depleted T cells, or T cells provided the cDNA or gDNA that made up the material.

Clones were sequenced by immunoSEQ multiplex PCR, and TCRdb holds only the in-frame ones, with some missing. Here the sample spans more than 100,000 clones, about 89% being singletons. V shed 3 bases and J shed 2 bases, with 18 bases lying between them. This CDR3 spans 17 amino acids. The germline CDR1 and CDR2 sequences are SGHAT and FQNNGV. This chain uses TRBV11-2 with TRBJ2-3; D perhaps matches TRBD2 (5 bases). The source of this sequence is a middle-aged man with active or convalescent COVID-19. Material for sequencing was peripheral blood. The CDR3 is CASSFSPTRDNTDTQYF. DNA of the CDR3: TGTGCCAGCAGCTTTAGTCCAACTAGAGACAACACAGATACGCAGTATTTT.